This T cell receptor beta chain was captured in a study of molecular identifiers for immune sequencing clone quantification. Study-level background: Replicate experiments divided RNA from about 19,000 or 110,000 naive CD8 cells into five parts and sequenced four.

The CDR3 spans 12 residues. V lost 5 bases to trimming and J lost 5 bases, with 8 bases between them. Sorting defined naive CD8 T cells as CD8+CD4-CCR7+CD45RA+. TCRdb re-derived calls from the PCR reads in MiXCR, one entry per CDR3 protein. The sample yields hundreds of thousands of distinct CDR3 sequences, 25% seen once. This clonotype appeared many times. The sequence derives from a human donor in good health. Some libraries in this study had Jurkat cell RNA spiked in. The material sequenced was naive CD8+ T cells from blood, with Jurkat cell RNA spiked in. Subset indicated: FACS-sorted CD8+CD4-CCR7+CD45RA+ naive T cells. The chain has TRBV12-3 or TRBV12-4 and TRBJ2-3, with a tentative D call TRBD2 (6 bases). The DNA of the CDR3 is TGTGCCAGCAGTGGAGGGTTAGATACGCAGTATTTT. Amino acid sequence: CASSGGLDTQYF.